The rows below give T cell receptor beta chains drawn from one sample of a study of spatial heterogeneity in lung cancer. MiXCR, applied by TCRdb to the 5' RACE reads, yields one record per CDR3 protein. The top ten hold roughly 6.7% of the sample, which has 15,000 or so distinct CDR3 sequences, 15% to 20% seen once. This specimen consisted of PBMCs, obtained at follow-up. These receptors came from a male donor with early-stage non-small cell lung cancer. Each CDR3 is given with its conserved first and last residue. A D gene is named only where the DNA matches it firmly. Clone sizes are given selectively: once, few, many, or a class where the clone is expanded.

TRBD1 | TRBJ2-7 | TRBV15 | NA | CATSSHRTGSSYEQYF | TGTGCCACCAGCAGTCACCGGACAGGGAGCTCCTACGAGCAGTACTTC
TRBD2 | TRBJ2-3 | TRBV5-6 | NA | CASSRDYSTDTQYF | TGTGCCAGCAGCCGGGACTACTCCACAGATACGCAGTATTTT
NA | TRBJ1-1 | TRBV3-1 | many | CASSQVGTGEAFF | TGTGCCAGCAGCCAAGTTGGGACTGGTGAAGCTTTCTTT
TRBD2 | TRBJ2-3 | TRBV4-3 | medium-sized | CASSQEFGGADTQYF | TGCGCCAGCAGCCAAGAGTTCGGGGGGGCAGATACGCAGTATTTT
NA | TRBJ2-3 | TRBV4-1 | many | CASSQELYTQYF | TGCGCCAGCAGCCAAGAGTTGTATACGCAGTATTTT
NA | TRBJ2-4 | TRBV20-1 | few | CSARDYRDPKNIQYF | TGCAGTGCTAGAGATTACAGGGATCCCAAAAACATTCAGTACTTC
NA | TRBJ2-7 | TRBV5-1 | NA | CASSFGVSYEQYF | TGCGCCAGCAGCTTCGGGGTCAGCTACGAGCAGTACTTC
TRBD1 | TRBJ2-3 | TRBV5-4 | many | CASSSIGQGADTQYF | TGTGCCAGCAGCTCGATAGGACAGGGGGCGGATACGCAGTATTTT
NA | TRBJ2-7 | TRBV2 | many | CASVRGGQSSYEQYF | TGTGCCAGCGTACGGGGCGGTCAAAGCTCCTACGAGCAGTACTTC
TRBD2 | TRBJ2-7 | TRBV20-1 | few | CSATLLAGVYEQYF | TGCAGTGCTACCTTACTAGCGGGGGTGTACGAGCAGTACTTC
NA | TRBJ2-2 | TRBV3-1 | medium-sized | CASRTLGGTWGGELFF | TGTGCCAGCAGAACTCTTGGAGGGACATGGGGCGGGGAGCTGTTTTTT
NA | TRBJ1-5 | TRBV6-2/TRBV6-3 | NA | CAIASSNQPQHF | TGTGCCATCGCCTCTAGCAATCAGCCCCAGCATTTT
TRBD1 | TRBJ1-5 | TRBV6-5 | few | CASSKQGRDQPQHF | TGTGCCAGCAGCAAACAGGGGAGGGATCAGCCCCAGCATTTT
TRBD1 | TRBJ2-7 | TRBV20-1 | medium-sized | CSAKRDSFNEQYF | TGCAGTGCTAAGAGGGACAGCTTCAACGAGCAGTACTTC
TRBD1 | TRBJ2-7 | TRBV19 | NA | CASSIGGRGKVEQYF | TGTGCCAGTAGTATAGGAGGCAGGGGGAAGGTCGAGCAGTACTTC
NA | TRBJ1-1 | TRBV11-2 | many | CASSQTRGTEAFF | TGTGCCAGCAGTCAAACCAGGGGAACTGAAGCTTTCTTT
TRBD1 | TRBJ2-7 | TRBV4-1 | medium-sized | CASSPGTASYEQYF | TGCGCCAGCAGTCCGGGGACAGCCTCCTACGAGCAGTACTTC
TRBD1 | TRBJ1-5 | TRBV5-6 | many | CASSLAAGQDNQPQHF | TGTGCCAGCAGCTTGGCTGCGGGACAGGATAATCAGCCCCAGCATTTT
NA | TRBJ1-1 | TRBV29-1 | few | CSVEFGTEAFF | TGCAGCGTTGAATTTGGGACTGAAGCTTTCTTT
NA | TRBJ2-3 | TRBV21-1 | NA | CASSPTGGDGPDTQYF | TGTGCCAGCAGTCCGACAGGGGGTGATGGACCAGATACGCAGTATTTT
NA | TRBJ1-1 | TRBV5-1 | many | CASSLGFVGSTEAFF | TGCGCCAGCAGCTTGGGTTTTGTGGGGAGTACTGAAGCTTTCTTT
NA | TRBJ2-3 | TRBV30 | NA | CAWSTGISTDTQYF | TGTGCCTGGAGCACCGGGATCAGCACAGATACGCAGTATTTT
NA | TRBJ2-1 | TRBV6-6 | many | CASSYQGSYNEQFF | TGTGCCAGCAGTTATCAGGGGTCCTACAATGAGCAGTTCTTC
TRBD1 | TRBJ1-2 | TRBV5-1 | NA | CASSLAETGNSGGYTF | TGCGCCAGCAGCTTGGCCGAGACAGGGAATTCTGGCGGCTACACCTTC
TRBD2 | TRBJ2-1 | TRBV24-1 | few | CATSDTSGSSYNEQFF | TGTGCCACCAGTGATACTAGCGGGAGCTCCTACAATGAGCAGTTCTTC
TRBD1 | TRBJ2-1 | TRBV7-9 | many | CASSRGQGEQFF | TGTGCCAGCAGCCGAGGACAGGGAGAGCAGTTCTTC
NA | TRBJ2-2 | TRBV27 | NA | CASSLNVGLKNTGELFF | TGTGCCAGCAGTTTAAATGTAGGGCTGAAAAACACCGGGGAGCTGTTTTTT
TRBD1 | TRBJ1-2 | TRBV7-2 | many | CASSSGQGIYTF | TGTGCCAGCAGCTCGGGACAGGGGATCTACACCTTC
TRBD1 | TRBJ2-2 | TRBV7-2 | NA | CASSQDRGLSGELFF | TGTGCTAGCAGTCAGGACAGGGGGCTAAGCGGGGAGCTGTTTTTT
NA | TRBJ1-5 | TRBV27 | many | CASSTGYGQPQHF | TGTGCCAGCAGTACTGGGTACGGACAGCCCCAGCATTTT
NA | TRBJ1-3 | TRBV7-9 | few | CASRPQLASGNTIYF | TGTGCCAGCAGACCACAGCTTGCCTCTGGAAACACCATATATTTT
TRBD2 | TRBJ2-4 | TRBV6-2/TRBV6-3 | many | CASSLTSGGEAKNIQYF | TGTGCCAGCAGTCTTACCTCGGGGGGTGAAGCCAAAAACATTCAGTACTTC
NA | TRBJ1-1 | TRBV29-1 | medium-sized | CSAEGEAFF | TGCAGCGCCGAAGGGGAAGCTTTCTTT
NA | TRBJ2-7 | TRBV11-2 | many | CASSLADWTAPSYEQYF | TGTGCCAGCAGCTTAGCCGACTGGACAGCCCCCTCCTACGAGCAGTACTTC